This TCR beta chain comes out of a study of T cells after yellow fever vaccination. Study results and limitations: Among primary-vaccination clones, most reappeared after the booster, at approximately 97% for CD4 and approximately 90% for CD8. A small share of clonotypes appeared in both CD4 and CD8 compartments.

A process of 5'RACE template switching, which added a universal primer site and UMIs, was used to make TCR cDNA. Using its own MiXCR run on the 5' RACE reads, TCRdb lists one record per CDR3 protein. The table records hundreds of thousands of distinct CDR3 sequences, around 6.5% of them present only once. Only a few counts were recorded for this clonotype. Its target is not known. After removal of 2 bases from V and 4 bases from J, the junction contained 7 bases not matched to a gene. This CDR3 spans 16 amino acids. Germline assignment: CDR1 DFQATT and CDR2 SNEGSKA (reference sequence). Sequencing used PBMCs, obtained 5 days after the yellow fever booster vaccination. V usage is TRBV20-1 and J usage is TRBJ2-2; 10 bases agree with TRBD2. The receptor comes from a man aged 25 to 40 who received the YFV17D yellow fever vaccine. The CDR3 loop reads CSARPPGLASTGELFF. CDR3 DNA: TGCAGTGCTAGACCCCCGGGACTAGCGAGCACCGGGGAGCTGTTTTTT.